This is a list of T cell receptor beta chains from one sample in a study of early T cells in non-severe SARS-CoV-2 infection. MiXCR, applied by TCRdb to the 5' RACE reads, yields one record per CDR3 protein. The sample holds 20,000 to 25,000 distinct CDR3 sequences, around 5.8% seen once. This material consisted of whole blood, taken at baseline. The origin of the receptors is an adult who was a healthcare worker with PCR-confirmed SARS-CoV-2 infection or an uninfected control (not recorded which). Both conserved end residues are part of each CDR3. A D gene is named only where the DNA matches it firmly. The size entry is marked missing in some rows and otherwise reads once, few, many or a size class.

J gene	V gene	clone size	D gene	CDR3 DNA	CDR3 protein
TRBJ2-1	TRBV7-2	NA	TRBD2	TGTGCCAGCAGCTTAACTGGGAGCGGGGGGGCCAGTGAGCAGTTCTTC	CASSLTGSGGASEQFF
TRBJ1-5	TRBV7-2	many	NA	TGTGCCAGCAGCTTGAGAGATCAGCCCCAGCATTTT	CASSLRDQPQHF
TRBJ2-7	TRBV10-3	many	NA	TGTGCCATCAGTGGGGTCCCCACCCCGCTGGAGCAGTACTTC	CAISGVPTPLEQYF
TRBJ2-7	TRBV18	many	NA	TGTGCCAGCTCACCAATAGGACGTGGAGAGCAGTACTTC	CASSPIGRGEQYF
TRBJ1-4	TRBV19	many	NA	TGTGCCAGTAGCCCCGCATCGGGGGCCCTGGGAGAACTGTTTTTT	CASSPASGALGELFF
TRBJ2-5	TRBV6-1	NA	NA	TGTGCCAGCAGTTCCACTGACAGGCAAGAGACCCAGTACTTC	CASSSTDRQETQYF
TRBJ1-1	TRBV20-1	many	NA	TGCAGTGCCAGGGCCCTCCGGACCAACACTGAAGCTTTCTTT	CSARALRTNTEAFF
TRBJ1-2	TRBV7-2	many	NA	TGTGCCAGCAGCTTCTCTTCCCAAACTAACTATGGCTACACCTTC	CASSFSSQTNYGYTF
TRBJ2-7	TRBV7-8	few	TRBD2	TGTGCCAGCAGCTTAGGGTCGGGGGGATATCAGGCCTACGAGCAGTACTTC	CASSLGSGGYQAYEQYF
TRBJ2-7	TRBV6-1	many	TRBD1	TGTGCCAGCACCCCGTACAGACAGGGGCGGACCTACGAGCAGTACTTC	CASTPYRQGRTYEQYF
TRBJ1-3	TRBV11-2	few	NA	TGTGCCAGCGGGGGAAGACAGTTCTCTGGAAACACCATATATTTT	CASGGRQFSGNTIYF
TRBJ2-3	TRBV6-5	many	TRBD2	TGTGCCAGCAGTTACGTGGGAGGGACAGATACGCAGTATTTT	CASSYVGGTDTQYF
TRBJ2-7	TRBV29-1	many	NA	TGCAGCGTTGAAGATTATGACTCCTACGAGCAGTACTTC	CSVEDYDSYEQYF
TRBJ1-2	TRBV4-1	NA	NA	TGCGCCAGCAGCCAAGAGCCTTTTAGTACCATCTATGGCTACACCTTC	CASSQEPFSTIYGYTF
TRBJ1-2	TRBV18	NA	TRBD1	TGTGCCAGCTCACCATTGCCAGGACAGGGGGCGAACTATGGCTACACCTTC	CASSPLPGQGANYGYTF
TRBJ2-7	TRBV24-1	few	NA	TGTGCCACCAGTGACTCGCAGAATTACGAGCAGTACTTC	CATSDSQNYEQYF
TRBJ1-5	TRBV12-5	few	NA	TGTGCTAGTGGTTTGGCCCCGGCCCAGCATTTT	CASGLAPAQHF
TRBJ1-2	TRBV12-3/TRBV12-4	NA	NA	TGTGCCAGCAGGCGGGACGGACCCTATGGCTACACCTTC	CASRRDGPYGYTF
TRBJ2-3	TRBV7-2	NA	NA	TGTGCCAGCAGCTTTAGGGGGGCCGTTACGCAGTATTTT	CASSFRGAVTQYF
TRBJ2-1	TRBV6-5	NA	TRBD1	TGTGCCAGCAGTTACACGGGCTGGACAGGGGGCTGCAATGAGCAGTTCTTC	CASSYTGWTGGCNEQFF
TRBJ1-5	TRBV18	NA	TRBD1	TGTGCCAGCTCCACAGGGGAAAATCAGCCCCAGCATTTT	CASSTGENQPQHF
TRBJ1-3	TRBV5-1	many	NA	TGCGCCAGCGCCCCGTTGGGAACTGGAAACACCATATATTTT	CASAPLGTGNTIYF
TRBJ1-5	TRBV19	medium-sized	NA	TGTGCCAGTAGTACTCTATTCGAGGGGCAGCCCCAGCATTTT	CASSTLFEGQPQHF
TRBJ2-3	TRBV7-2	few	NA	TGTGCCAGCAGCTTAGACAGGGCCACAGATACGCAGTATTTT	CASSLDRATDTQYF
TRBJ2-5	TRBV7-9	few	NA	TGTGCCAGCAGCCCAAAGATGGAGACCCAGTACTTC	CASSPKMETQYF
TRBJ2-7	TRBV18	NA	TRBD1	TGTGCCAGCGACTCCGGGACAGGGGTCTACGAGCAGTACTTC	CASDSGTGVYEQYF
TRBJ2-1	TRBV4-3	many	NA	TGCGCCAGCAGCCAAGAGGAGACCGGGACCCGCTCCCAGTTCTTC	CASSQEETGTRSQFF
TRBJ2-2	TRBV6-4	few	TRBD1	TGTGCCAGCAGCATGACAGGGTACACCGGGGAGCTGTTTTTT	CASSMTGYTGELFF
TRBJ1-4	TRBV20-1	many	NA	TGCAGTTCAAGGGGGGGGACTAATGAAAAACTGTTTTTT	CSSRGGTNEKLFF
TRBJ2-3	TRBV19	many	NA	TGTGCCACTCAACCGAGGTCGGGCAGCGGAACAGATACGCAGTATTTT	CATQPRSGSGTDTQYF
TRBJ1-3	TRBV7-9	few	NA	TGTGCCAGCAGCACCCTGGTCGGCACCATATATTTT	CASSTLVGTIYF
TRBJ2-1	TRBV19	NA	NA	TGTGCCAGTAGTATAGGGGGAGATTACAATGAGCAGTTCTTC	CASSIGGDYNEQFF
TRBJ2-3	TRBV6-5	few	TRBD1	TGTGCCAGCAGTTTAGGGACAGGGAGCGGCACAGATACGCAGTATTTT	CASSLGTGSGTDTQYF
TRBJ2-3	TRBV2	few	TRBD2	TGTGCCAGCAGGGCTCCGACTAGCGGGGACCCGGCAGGTACGCAGTATTTT	CASRAPTSGDPAGTQYF